This T cell receptor beta chain was found in a study of Tregs in tolerant kidney transplant recipients. Overall study results and limits: For some patients, primers changed over time, blocking nucleotide-level comparison.

Germline CDR1 reads SGHNT; CDR2 reads YENEEA. The CDR3 totals 14 residues. J gave up 5 bases and V 1 base, and 1 base lay outside the gene matches. This clone was counted once. The antigen is not known. Other DNA sequences within the sample encode an identical CDR3. CFSE-labeled recipient PBMCs were cultured six to seven days with irradiated graft donor PBMCs, then FACS-sorted. The data were produced by immunoSEQ multiplex PCR, yet TCRdb's version contains in-frame clones alone and is incomplete. The table shows under 20,000 clones, with around 53% occurring only once. The clonotype comes from a human patient who received a combined kidney and bone marrow transplant. The chain combines TRBV11-3 with TRBJ2-7, with TRBD2 matching over 11 bases. The specimen was CD4+ T cells from blood cultured with allogeneic cells, collected before the transplant. The CDR3 region has the DNA TGTGCCAGCAGCTTAGTAGCGGGGGGGAACGAGCAGTACTTC. It is translated as CASSLVAGGNEQYF.